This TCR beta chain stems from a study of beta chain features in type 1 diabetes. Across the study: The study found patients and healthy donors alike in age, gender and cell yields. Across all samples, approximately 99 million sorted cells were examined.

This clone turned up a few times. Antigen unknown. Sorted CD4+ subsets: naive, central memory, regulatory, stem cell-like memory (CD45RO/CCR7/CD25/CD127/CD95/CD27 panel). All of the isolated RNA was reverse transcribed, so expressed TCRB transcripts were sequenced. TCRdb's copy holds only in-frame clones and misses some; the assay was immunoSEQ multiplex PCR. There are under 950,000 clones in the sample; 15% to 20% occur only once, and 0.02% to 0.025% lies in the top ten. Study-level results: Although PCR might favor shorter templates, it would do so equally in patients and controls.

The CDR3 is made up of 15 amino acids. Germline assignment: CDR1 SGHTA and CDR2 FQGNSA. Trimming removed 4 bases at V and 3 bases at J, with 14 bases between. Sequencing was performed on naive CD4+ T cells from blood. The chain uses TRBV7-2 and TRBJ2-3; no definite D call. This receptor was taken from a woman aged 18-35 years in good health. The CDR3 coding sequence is TGTGCCAGCAGCTATATAGTTGAACAGACAGATACGCAGTATTTT. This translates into CASSYIVEQTDTQYF.